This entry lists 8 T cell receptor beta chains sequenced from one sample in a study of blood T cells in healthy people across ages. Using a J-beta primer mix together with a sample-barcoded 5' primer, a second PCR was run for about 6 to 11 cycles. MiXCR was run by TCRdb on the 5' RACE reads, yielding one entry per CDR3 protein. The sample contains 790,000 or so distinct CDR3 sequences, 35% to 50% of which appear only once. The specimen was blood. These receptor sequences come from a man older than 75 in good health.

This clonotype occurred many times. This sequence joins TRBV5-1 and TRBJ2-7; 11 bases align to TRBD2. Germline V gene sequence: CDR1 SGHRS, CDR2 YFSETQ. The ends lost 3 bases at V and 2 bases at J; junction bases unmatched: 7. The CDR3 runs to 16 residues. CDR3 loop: CASSSKLAGETYEQYF. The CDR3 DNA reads TGCGCCAGCAGCTCCAAACTAGCGGGAGAAACCTACGAGCAGTACTTC.

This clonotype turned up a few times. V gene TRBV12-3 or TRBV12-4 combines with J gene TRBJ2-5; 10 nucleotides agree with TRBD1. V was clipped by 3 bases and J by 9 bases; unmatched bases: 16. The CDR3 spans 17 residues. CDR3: CASSFRDRGGGRSAQYF. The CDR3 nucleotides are TGTGCCAGCAGTTTTAGGGACAGGGGAGGGGGAAGGTCGGCCCAGTACTTC.

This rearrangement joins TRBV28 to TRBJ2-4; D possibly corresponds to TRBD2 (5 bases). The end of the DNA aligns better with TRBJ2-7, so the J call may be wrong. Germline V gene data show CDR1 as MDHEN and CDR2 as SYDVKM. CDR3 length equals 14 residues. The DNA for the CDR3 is TGTGCCAGCACCCAACCCGCGCGGGCCTACGAGCAGTACTTC. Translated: CASTQPARAYEQYF.

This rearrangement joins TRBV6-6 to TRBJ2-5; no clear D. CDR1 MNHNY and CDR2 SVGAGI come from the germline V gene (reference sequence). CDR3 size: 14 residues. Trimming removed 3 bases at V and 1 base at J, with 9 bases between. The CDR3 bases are TGTGCCAGCAGTTATTTCGGAGCCCAAGAGACCCAGTACTTC. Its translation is CASSYFGAQETQYF.

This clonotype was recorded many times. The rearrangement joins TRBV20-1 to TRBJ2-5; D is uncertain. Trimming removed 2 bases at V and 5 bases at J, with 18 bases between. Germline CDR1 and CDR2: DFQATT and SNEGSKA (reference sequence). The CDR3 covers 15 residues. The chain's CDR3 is CSARSYPRFGETQYF. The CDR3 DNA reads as TGCAGTGCTAGATCCTACCCCAGGTTTGGGGAGACCCAGTACTTC.

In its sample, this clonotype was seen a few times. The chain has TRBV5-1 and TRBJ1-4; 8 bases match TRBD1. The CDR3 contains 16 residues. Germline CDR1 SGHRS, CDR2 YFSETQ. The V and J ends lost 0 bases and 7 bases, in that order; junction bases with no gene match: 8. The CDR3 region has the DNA TGCGCCAGCAGCTTGGAAGGACAGGGTACAGGTGAAAAACTGTTTTTT. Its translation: CASSLEGQGTGEKLFF.

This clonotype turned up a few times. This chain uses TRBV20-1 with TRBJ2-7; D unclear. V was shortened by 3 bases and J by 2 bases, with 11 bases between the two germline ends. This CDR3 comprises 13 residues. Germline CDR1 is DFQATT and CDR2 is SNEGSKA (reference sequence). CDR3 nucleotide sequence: TGCAGTGCTAGGGGCGGCAGGACCTACGAGCAGTACTTC. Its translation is CSARGGRTYEQYF.

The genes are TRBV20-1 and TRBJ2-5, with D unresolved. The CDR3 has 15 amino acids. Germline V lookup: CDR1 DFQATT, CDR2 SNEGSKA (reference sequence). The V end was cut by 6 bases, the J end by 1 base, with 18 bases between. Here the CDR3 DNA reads TGCAGTGCCAACGCCCCGAGGCAGATCCAAGAGACCCAGTACTTC. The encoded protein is CSANAPRQIQETQYF.